This T cell receptor (beta chain) comes out of a study of a mutant IDH1 vaccine in newly diagnosed glioma. Across the whole study: Vaccines began 4-6 weeks after radiotherapy alone, or with temozolomide cycles.

On this clone itself: Its antigen remains unidentified.

Time point meaning: week 35, safety follow-up. Doses consisted of 300 ug of mutant IDH1 20-mer peptide each, paired with topical imiquimod. The protocol was immunoSEQ multiplex PCR, while the TCRdb copy is restricted to in-frame clones and leaves out a portion. The sample shows about 68,000 clones, less than 90% of them seen only once. This CDR3 contains 18 residues. V lost 1 base and J 3 bases, leaving 21 bases between the germline ends. Germline CDR1 LGHNA, CDR2 YNFKEQ. The source was PBMCs, collected from a glioma patient whose treatment included an IDH1 peptide vaccine. The receptor comes from a man younger than 35 with glioma. This chain uses TRBV4-2 with TRBJ1-2; unclear D gene. The DNA of the CDR3 is TGTGCCAGCAGCCAAGTGCTCCCCGCGGGCCTGCGTTACTATGGCTACACCTTC. Its translation: CASSQVLPAGLRYYGYTF.